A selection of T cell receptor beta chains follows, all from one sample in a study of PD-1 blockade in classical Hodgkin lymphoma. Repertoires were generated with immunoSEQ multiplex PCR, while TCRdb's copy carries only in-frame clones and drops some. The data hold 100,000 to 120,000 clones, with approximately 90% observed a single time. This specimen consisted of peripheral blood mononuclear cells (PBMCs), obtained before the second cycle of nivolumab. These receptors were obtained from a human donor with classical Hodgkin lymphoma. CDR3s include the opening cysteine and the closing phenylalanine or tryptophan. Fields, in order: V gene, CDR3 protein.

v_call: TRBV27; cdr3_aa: CASSSSNLDLGYQETQYF
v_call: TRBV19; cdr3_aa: CASSIGSDSYEQYF
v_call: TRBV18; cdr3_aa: CASSPGTGVEQYF
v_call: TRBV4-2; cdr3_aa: CASSQDQPYTGELFF
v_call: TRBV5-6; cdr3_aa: CASGKGSTEAFF
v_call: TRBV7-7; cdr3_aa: CASSSKQGQETQYF
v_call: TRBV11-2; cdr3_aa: CASSLIGQGEGYTF
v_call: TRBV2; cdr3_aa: CASRGQGSRQPQHF
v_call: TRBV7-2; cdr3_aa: CASSRRMNTEAFF
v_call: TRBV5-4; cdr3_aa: CASSLAGRVNTGELFF
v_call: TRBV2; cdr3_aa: CASSLPRGVHNEQFF
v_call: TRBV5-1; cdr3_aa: CASSLTGRDQPQHF
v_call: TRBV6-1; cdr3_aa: CASSPGTFGYTF
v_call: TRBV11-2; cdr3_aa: CASSLGASTEAFF
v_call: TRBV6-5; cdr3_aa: CASSHQGVEQFF
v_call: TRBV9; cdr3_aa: CASSVFPDNEQFF
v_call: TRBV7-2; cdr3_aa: CASSLGFSSHEQFF
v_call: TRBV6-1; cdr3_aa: CASSEVSAYEQYF
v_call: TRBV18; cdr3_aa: CASSPYPPSGTYNEQFF
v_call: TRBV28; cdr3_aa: CASSNSGSSYNEQFF
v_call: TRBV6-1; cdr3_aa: CASRVQFYTEAFF
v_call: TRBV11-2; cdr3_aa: CASSLVSRTDYGYTF